The following is a T cell receptor (beta chain) sequence with its context. Cohorts were based on clinical histories the participants reported. The sample is drawn from a study of blood T cell repertoires in COVID-19. Study background: The United States, Italy and Spain supplied acute and convalescent COVID-19 samples.

As originally analysed: How many nucleated cells were present was estimated from reference gene primer amplification. TCRdb's table, derived via immunoSEQ multiplex PCR, lists solely in-frame clones and lacks some. V and J calls and clone size follow that table, whereas D and trimming were derived from the DNA. The repertoire has about 330,000 clones, under 95% of them found once; the top ten carry about a fifth. The CDR3 sequence is 14 residues long. Germline V gene sequence: CDR1 LNHNV, CDR2 YYDKDF (reference sequence). V was pared by 4 bases and J by 3 bases, with 10 bases between. This TCR derives from a woman younger than 45 who had recovered from COVID-19. This chain connects TRBV15 to TRBJ1-5, with D hard to call. Sequencing input: PBMCs or T cells enriched from blood (not recorded which). The CDR3 sequence: CATSMVQDNQPQHF. The DNA of the CDR3 is TGTGCCACCAGCATGGTACAAGACAATCAGCCCCAGCATTTT.